This TCR beta chain was captured in a study of OX40 agonist ivuxolimab in advanced cancers. Here immunoSEQ multiplex PCR was the method, and the copy in TCRdb shows in-frame clones only, minus some. The table has about 79,000 clones, 75% to 95% seen once. V shed 9 bases and J 4 bases; nucleotides not matched to a gene: 13. The V gene's germline CDR1 is MNHEY and CDR2 SMNVEV (reference sequence). The CDR3 spans 15 residues. Systemic immunosuppression or autoimmune disease history was grounds to exclude patients. Source: CD4+ or CD8+ T cells sorted from blood, taken in a trial of the OX40 agonist ivuxolimab. The J gene is TRBJ2-3, the V gene TRBV27; 7 positions agree with TRBD1. The sequence derives from an adult with an advanced solid tumor such as melanoma, head and neck, liver or kidney cancer. The CDR3 DNA reads TGTGCCAGTCAAGACAGGGTCCGGCATGCAGATACGCAGTATTTT. Encoded protein: CASQDRVRHADTQYF.